The 28 T cell receptor beta chains given below trace back to one sample, sequenced in a study of OX40 agonist ivuxolimab in advanced cancers. The protocol was immunoSEQ multiplex PCR, while the TCRdb copy is restricted to in-frame clones and leaves out a portion. The sample contains tens of thousands of clones, roughly 88% of which appear only once. The sample in question was CD4+ or CD8+ T cells sorted from blood, obtained in a trial of the OX40 agonist ivuxolimab. These receptors all stem from an adult with an advanced solid tumor such as melanoma, head and neck, liver or kidney cancer.

The V call is TRBV29-1, the J call TRBJ2-5; D gene ambiguous. The V and J ends lost 4 bases and 1 base respectively, with 7 bases between them. The length of the CDR3 is 12 residues. The V gene's germline CDR1 is SQVTM and CDR2 ANQGSEA. The CDR3 sequence: CSVVGSQETQYF. For the CDR3, the DNA is TGCAGCGTTGTGGGATCCCAAGAGACCCAGTACTTC. Drawing the rest from reference TRBV29-1 and TRBJ2-5, the complete variable domain is SAVISQKPSRDICQRGTSLTIQCQVDSQVTMMFWYRQQPGQSLTLIATANQGSEATYESGFVIDKFPISRPNLTFSTLTVSNMSPEDSSIYLCSVVGSQETQYFGPGTRLLVL.

The J gene is TRBJ2-1, the V gene TRBV7-3; 7 bases match TRBD1. The CDR3 contains 15 residues. Per germline, CDR1 SGHTA and CDR2 FQGTGA. V shed 1 base, J shed 6 bases, and the junction held 6 bases outside the gene matches. The CDR3 loop is CASSLISGQANEQFF. CDR3 DNA: TGTGCCAGCAGCTTAATATCAGGACAGGCCAATGAGCAGTTCTTC.

The gene calls are TRBV6-5 and TRBJ1-2; TRBD1 might be the D (5 bases). The CDR3 has 14 amino acids. V lost 1 base and J lost 7, with 13 bases in between. CDR1 and CDR2 (germline): MNHEY, SVGAGI. In DNA form, the CDR3 reads TGTGCCAGCAGTTACTGGGACGGGGAATCTGGCTACACCTTC. This codes for CASSYWDGESGYTF.

The chain employs TRBV20-1 and TRBJ1-1; D remains ambiguous. V lost 3 bases to trimming and J lost 6 bases, with 8 bases between them. Germline-derived CDR1 and CDR2 are DFQATT and SNEGSKA (reference sequence). There are 11 residues in the CDR3. This chain's CDR3 is CSASRPPEAFF. The CDR3 region has the DNA TGCAGTGCTAGTCGACCCCCTGAAGCTTTCTTT.

The V call is TRBV7-3, the J call TRBJ2-5, with 9 bases identical to TRBD2. Germline V gene sequence: CDR1 SGHTA, CDR2 FQGTGA. The CDR3 runs to 17 residues. V was pared by 2 bases and J by 2 bases, with 9 bases of the junction left unmatched. The CDR3 sequence is CASSLGSSGGPQETQYF. The CDR3 DNA is TGTGCCAGCAGCTTAGGATCGAGCGGGGGGCCGCAAGAGACCCAGTACTTC. The variable domain in full, completed from reference TRBV7-3 and TRBJ2-5, reads GAGVSQTPSNKVTEKGKYVELRCDPISGHTALYWYRQSLGQGPEFLIYFQGTGAADDSGLPNDRFFAVRPEGSVSTLKIQRTERGDSAVYLCASSLGSSGGPQETQYFGPGTRLLVL.

The chain has TRBV7-9 and TRBJ2-7; D not resolved. This CDR3 has 13 amino acids. CDR1 and CDR2 (germline): SEHNR, FQNEAQ (reference sequence). V was clipped by 5 bases and J by 3 bases, with 11 bases between them. In DNA form, the CDR3 reads TGTGCCAGCAGCGTCGACACCCACTACGAGCAGTACTTC. Its translation is CASSVDTHYEQYF.

The chain recombines TRBV19 with TRBJ2-3, with D possibly matching TRBD1 (6 bases). Per germline, CDR1 LNHDA and CDR2 SQIVND (reference sequence). The CDR3 length is 13 residues. Between the trimmed V and J ends, which lost 5 bases and 1 base, there was a span of 7 bases. Written as DNA, the CDR3 is TGTGCCAGTAGTCCAGGGGGCACAGATACGCAGTATTTT. Translation gives CASSPGGTDTQYF. Using reference TRBV19 and TRBJ2-3 for the parts outside the CDR3, the full variable domain is DGGITQSPKYLFRKEGQNVTLSCEQNLNHDAMYWYRQDPGQGLRLIYYSQIVNDFQKGDIAEGYSVSREKKESFPLTVTSAQKNPTAFYLCASSPGGTDTQYFGPGTRLTVL.

This chain's CDR3 is CASSYGSGNTIYF. The CDR3 coding sequence is TGTGCCAGCAGTTATGGCTCTGGAAACACCATATATTTT. The chain recombines TRBV6-5 with TRBJ1-3; D is unclear. CDR3 length: 13 amino acids. The V gene's germline CDR1 is MNHEY and CDR2 SVGAGI. The germline V and J ends were trimmed by 3 bases and 0 bases, with 3 bases remaining between them.

This chain uses TRBV25-1 with TRBJ2-7; D is uncertain. V lost 4 bases, J lost 7 bases, and 17 bases lay in between. The length of the CDR3 is 14 residues. Germline V CDR1 and CDR2: MGHDK, SYGVNS. The CDR3 DNA is TGTGCCAGCAGTGGGCATAACCTACAGTATGAGCAGTACTTC. It specifies CASSGHNLQYEQYF.

This clone was detected only a few times. The chain uses TRBV7-8 and TRBJ2-7, with 7 bases lining up with TRBD2. V shed 5 bases, J shed 4 bases, and the junction held 23 bases outside the gene matches. Germline V gives CDR1 SGHVS, CDR2 FQNEAQ. The CDR3 runs to 19 residues. The DNA for the CDR3 is TGTGCCAGCAGCCCCTGGAGGGTGGCTAGCGGCGTGAGGTTTTACGAGCAGTACTTC. Translating it yields CASSPWRVASGVRFYEQYF.

This rearrangement joins TRBV6-5 to TRBJ1-6; possible D gene TRBD1, 6 bases. This CDR3 comprises 16 residues. CDR1 and CDR2 from the germline V gene are MNHEY and SVGAGI. V was cut by 0 bases and J by 8 bases, with 14 bases left in between. The CDR3 DNA sequence: TGTGCCAGCAGTTACTCCCTTCAGGGGTTGGATTCACCCCTCCACTTT. It yields the protein CASSYSLQGLDSPLHF.

In its sample, this clone was seen a few times. This chain connects TRBV5-6 to TRBJ1-6; possible D gene TRBD1, 6 bases. This CDR3 spans 14 amino acids. The V end lost 3 bases, the J end lost 9 bases, and 13 bases lay between the germline ends. Germline CDR1 is SGHDT and CDR2 is YYEEEE. CDR3 protein: CASSSRGLRSPLHF. The CDR3 DNA sequence: TGTGCCAGCAGCTCCAGGGGCTTGCGTTCACCCCTCCACTTT.

The rearrangement links TRBV7-3 to TRBJ2-2; D is undetermined. CDR1 is SGHTA and CDR2 is FQGTGA in the germline V gene. This CDR3 contains 14 residues. Trimming removed 3 bases at V and 8 bases at J, with 13 bases between. The CDR3: CASSFGLSGGELFF. The CDR3 nucleotides are TGTGCCAGCAGCTTCGGTTTATCTGGGGGGGAGCTGTTTTTT.

This clone was observed a single time. The V and J genes are TRBV11-2 and TRBJ2-1; D possibly corresponds to TRBD1 (6 bases). The ends were cut back, 5 bases at V and 6 bases at J, with 17 bases in the middle. CDR3 length: 15 amino acids. Germline CDR1 reads SGHAT; CDR2 reads FQNNGV. The CDR3 nucleotides are TGTGCCAGCAGCCCTAACAGGGTGACAAGCAATGAGCAGTTCTTC. Amino acids: CASSPNRVTSNEQFF.

The rearrangement links TRBV7-8 to TRBJ1-1; D unclear. Germline V CDR1 and CDR2: SGHVS, FQNEAQ. The CDR3 has 17 residues. V was shortened by 3 bases and J by 2 bases, with 19 bases between the two germline ends. The CDR3 coding sequence is TGTGCCAGCAGCTTTGGCAGGTGGTCATGGGTAAACACTGAAGCTTTCTTT. It is translated as CASSFGRWSWVNTEAFF.

This clone was seen a single time. This chain links TRBV6-1 with TRBJ1-6; 7 bases match TRBD1. Trimming cost V 4 bases and J 5 bases; bases outside gene matches: 8. CDR3 length equals 16 residues. Per germline, CDR1 MNHNS and CDR2 SASEGT. CDR3 bases: TGTGCCAGCAGTGCTGGGACAGTAAGAGATAATTCACCCCTCCACTTT. This encodes CASSAGTVRDNSPLHF.

The sample holds one count of this clone. The chain couples TRBV6-5 to TRBJ1-3; D is ambiguous. Germline V gene data show CDR1 as MNHEY and CDR2 as SVGAGI. This CDR3 contains 14 residues. V shed 9 bases and J shed 5 bases, with 17 bases lying between them. The chain's CDR3 is CASTYTSRRNTIYF. The CDR3 DNA is TGTGCCAGTACCTACACCAGCCGCCGAAACACCATATATTTT.

The rearrangement links TRBV15 to TRBJ2-3, with D possibly being TRBD2 (6 bases). Germline V gene data show CDR1 as LNHNV and CDR2 as YYDKDF (reference sequence). The germline V and J ends were trimmed by 3 bases and 4 bases, with 20 bases remaining between them. The CDR3 is made up of 17 amino acids. The CDR3 bases are TGTGCCACCAGCAGTCCCACTAGCCTGTGGGTCGCAGATACGCAGTATTTT. The encoded protein is CATSSPTSLWVADTQYF.

The V gene is TRBV6-6, the J gene TRBJ1-4, with a tentative D call TRBD1 (6 bases). The V end lost 9 bases, the J end lost 0 bases, and 14 bases lay between the germline ends. The germline V gene has CDR1 MNHNY and CDR2 SVGAGI (reference sequence). This CDR3 contains 15 residues. This CDR3 reads CARGGGGATNEKLFF. The DNA for the CDR3 is TGTGCCAGAGGGGGGGGAGGGGCAACTAATGAAAAACTGTTTTTT.

With respect to this clone: The same CDR3 arises from other DNA sequences in this sample as well. V gene TRBV30 combines with J gene TRBJ1-6, with D perhaps matching TRBD1 (5 bases). CDR1 is GTSNPN and CDR2 is SVGIG in the germline V gene (reference sequence). Trimming cost V 1 base and J 7 bases, with 8 bases left between them. This CDR3 has 13 amino acids. The CDR3 DNA reads as TGTGCCTGGAGTGCAGGGAGGAATTCACCCCTCCACTTT. Translation gives CAWSAGRNSPLHF.

This clone was counted once. V gene TRBV7-6 combines with J gene TRBJ1-3; TRBD1 matches at 7 bases. The CDR3 is 19 amino acids. J gave up 0 bases and V 5 bases, and 16 bases lay outside the gene matches. Germline-derived CDR1 and CDR2 are SGHVS and FNYEAQ. The CDR3 region is CASSATPGQPNSSGNTIYF. In DNA, the CDR3 is TGTGCCAGCAGCGCAACTCCGGGACAGCCAAATTCCTCTGGAAACACCATATATTTT.

V usage is TRBV5-6 and J usage is TRBJ1-4; 7 positions match TRBD1. After removal of 0 bases from V and 10 bases from J, the junction contained 6 bases not matched to a gene. The CDR3 runs 14 residues. Per germline, CDR1 SGHDT and CDR2 YYEEEE. The CDR3 DNA is TGTGCCAGCAGCTTGGGAGGGGGCGAGGGAAAACTGTTTTTT. Residues: CASSLGGGEGKLFF. Combining the CDR3 with reference TRBV5-6 and TRBJ1-4 gives the whole variable domain DAGVTQSPTHLIKTRGQQVTLRCSPKSGHDTVSWYQQALGQGPQFIFQYYEEEERQRGNFPDRFSGHQFPNYSSELNVNALLLGDSALYLCASSLGGGEGKLFFGSGTQLSVL.

The V and J genes are TRBV7-8 and TRBJ2-3; possibly TRBD1 or TRBD2 for D (5 bases each). Trimming stripped 5 bases from V and 2 bases from J, with 11 bases between. CDR1 and CDR2 (germline): SGHVS, FQNEAQ. CDR3 length equals 14 residues. The CDR3 spells CASSRDPITDTQYF. For the CDR3, the DNA is TGTGCCAGCAGCCGGGACCCAATCACAGATACGCAGTATTTT.

J is TRBJ2-2 and V is TRBV4-2; TRBD1 aligns across 8 bases. This CDR3 has 15 amino acids. CDR1 LGHNA and CDR2 YNFKEQ come from the germline V gene. After removal of 4 bases from V and 1 base from J, the junction contained 2 bases not matched to a gene. The CDR3: CASSRRGQNTGELFF. CDR3 bases: TGTGCCAGCAGCCGCAGGGGGCAGAACACCGGGGAGCTGTTTTTT.

This chain links TRBV19 with TRBJ2-5; 13 bases match TRBD2. Germline loops: CDR1 LNHDA, CDR2 SQIVND (reference sequence). CDR3 length: 17 amino acids. With 4 bases clipped from V and 0 bases from J, the junction kept 5 bases outside the gene matches. For the CDR3, the DNA is TGTGCCAGTAGTAAAGGGGGGACTAGCGGGGACCAAGAGACCCAGTACTTC. It encodes CASSKGGTSGDQETQYF.

The V call is TRBV19, the J call TRBJ1-1; D is unresolved. The CDR3 loop spans 14 amino acids. The germline V and J ends were trimmed by 6 bases and 0 bases, with 11 bases remaining between them. In germline, CDR1 is LNHDA, CDR2 SQIVND (reference sequence). The CDR3 region is CASRNEGVNTEAFF. CDR3 sequence (DNA): TGTGCCAGTAGAAACGAGGGAGTGAACACTGAAGCTTTCTTT.

This clone has only a few counts. The DNA for the CDR3 is TGTGCCAGCTCACCCGGGGGCGCCCCCTATGGCTACACCTTC. Residues: CASSPGGAPYGYTF. This chain joins TRBV18 and TRBJ1-2; perhaps TRBD1 as D (6 bases). This CDR3 has 14 residues. In germline, CDR1 is KGHSH, CDR2 LQKENI. V was shortened by 3 bases and J by 4 bases, with 12 bases between the two germline ends.

V usage is TRBV5-4 and J usage is TRBJ1-1; possibly TRBD1 for D (5 bases). V was clipped by 2 bases and J by 1 base, with 12 bases between them. Germline lookup yields CDR1 SGHNT and CDR2 YYREEE (reference sequence). CDR3 length: 15 residues. The CDR3 here is CASSFGGDSNTEAFF. CDR3 DNA sequence: TGTGCCAGCAGCTTCGGCGGGGACTCGAACACTGAAGCTTTCTTT.